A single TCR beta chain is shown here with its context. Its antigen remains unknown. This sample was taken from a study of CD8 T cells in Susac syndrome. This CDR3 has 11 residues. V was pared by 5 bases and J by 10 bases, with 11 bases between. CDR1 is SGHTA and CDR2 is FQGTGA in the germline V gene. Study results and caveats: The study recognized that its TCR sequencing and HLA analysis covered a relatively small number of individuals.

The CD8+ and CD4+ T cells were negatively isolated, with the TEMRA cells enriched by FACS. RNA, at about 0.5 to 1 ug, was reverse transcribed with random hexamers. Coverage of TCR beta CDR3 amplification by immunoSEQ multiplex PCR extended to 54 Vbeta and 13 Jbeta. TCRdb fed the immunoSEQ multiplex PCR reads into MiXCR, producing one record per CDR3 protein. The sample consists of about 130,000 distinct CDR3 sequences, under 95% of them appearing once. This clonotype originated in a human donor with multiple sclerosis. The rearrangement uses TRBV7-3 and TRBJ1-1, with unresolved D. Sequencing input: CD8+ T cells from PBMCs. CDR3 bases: TGTGCCAGCAGCGACGGTAGCGGAGCTTTCTTT. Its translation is CASSDGSGAFF.